Listed below are T cell receptor beta chains from one sample, sequenced in a study of Graves' ophthalmopathy and Graves' hyperthyroidism. MiXCR was run by TCRdb on the multiplex PCR reads, yielding one entry per CDR3 protein. Here the sample spans 400,000 or so distinct CDR3 sequences, about 18% being singletons. Sequencing input: peripheral blood. The receptors were sampled from an adult woman with stable Graves' hyperthyroidism. CDR3s include the opening cysteine and the closing phenylalanine or tryptophan. The D gene is left open where the match is weak. Clone size appears in some rows only: once, few, many, or a class for an expanded clone.

V gene,clone size,J gene,D gene,CDR3 protein,CDR3 DNA
TRBV11-1,many,TRBJ1-2,TRBD1,CASSLFYDRGYYGYTF,TGTGCCAGCAGCTTATTCTACGACAGGGGGTACTATGGCTACACCTTC
TRBV6-2/TRBV6-3,many,TRBJ2-7,.,CASSLGVDYEQYF,TGTGCCAGCAGTTTGGGTGTTGACTACGAGCAGTACTTC
TRBV24-1,many,TRBJ1-5,.,CATSVSGQNYSNQPQHF,TGTGCCACCAGTGTATCAGGGCAGAATTATAGCAATCAGCCCCAGCATTTT
TRBV6-2/TRBV6-3,many,TRBJ1-1,TRBD1,CASKTGGLRTEAFF,TGTGCCAGCAAGACAGGGGGTCTAAGGACTGAAGCTTTCTTT
TRBV10-3,.,TRBJ2-7,TRBD1,CAIRRDRGTYEQYF,TGTGCCATCAGACGCGACAGGGGGACCTACGAGCAGTACTTC
TRBV12-3/TRBV12-4,.,TRBJ1-5,.,CASSATGPGQPQHF,TGTGCCAGCAGTGCCACAGGGCCAGGCCAGCCCCAGCATTTT
TRBV20-1,many,TRBJ2-4,TRBD2,CSARDPTSGRVNIQYF,TGCAGTGCTAGAGATCCCACTAGCGGGAGGGTTAACATTCAGTACTTC
TRBV27,many,TRBJ1-2,.,CASSLKGTDYGYTF,TGTGCCAGCAGTCTGAAGGGAACGGACTATGGCTACACCTTC
TRBV15,many,TRBJ2-5,.,CATRPSQASLDQETQYF,TGTGCCACCAGGCCTAGCCAGGCCTCTTTGGATCAAGAGACCCAGTACTTC
TRBV6-6,.,TRBJ2-7,.,CASSYRSGGLEQYF,TGTGCCAGCAGCTACCGTAGCGGAGGGTTGGAGCAGTACTTC
TRBV24-1,few,TRBJ2-2,.,CATSGGNKPGELFF,TGTGCCACCAGTGGAGGGAATAAACCCGGGGAGCTGTTTTTT
TRBV27,many,TRBJ2-7,TRBD2,CASGIGGDASYEQYF,TGTGCCAGCGGCATCGGGGGGGACGCGTCCTACGAGCAGTACTTC
TRBV28,many,TRBJ1-1,.,CASRLSTEAFF,TGTGCCAGCAGGTTGAGCACTGAAGCTTTCTTT
TRBV6-1,.,TRBJ1-2,.,CASIVTRGTYTF,TGTGCCAGCATCGTAACCAGGGGAACCTACACCTTC
TRBV4-2,many,TRBJ1-6,.,CASSQFRGPYNSPLHF,TGTGCCAGCAGCCAATTTCGGGGGCCTTATAATTCACCCCTCCACTTT
TRBV28,.,TRBJ1-5,.,CASSTPRGKGNQPQHF,TGTGCCAGCAGTACTCCCAGGGGAAAGGGCAATCAGCCCCAGCATTTT